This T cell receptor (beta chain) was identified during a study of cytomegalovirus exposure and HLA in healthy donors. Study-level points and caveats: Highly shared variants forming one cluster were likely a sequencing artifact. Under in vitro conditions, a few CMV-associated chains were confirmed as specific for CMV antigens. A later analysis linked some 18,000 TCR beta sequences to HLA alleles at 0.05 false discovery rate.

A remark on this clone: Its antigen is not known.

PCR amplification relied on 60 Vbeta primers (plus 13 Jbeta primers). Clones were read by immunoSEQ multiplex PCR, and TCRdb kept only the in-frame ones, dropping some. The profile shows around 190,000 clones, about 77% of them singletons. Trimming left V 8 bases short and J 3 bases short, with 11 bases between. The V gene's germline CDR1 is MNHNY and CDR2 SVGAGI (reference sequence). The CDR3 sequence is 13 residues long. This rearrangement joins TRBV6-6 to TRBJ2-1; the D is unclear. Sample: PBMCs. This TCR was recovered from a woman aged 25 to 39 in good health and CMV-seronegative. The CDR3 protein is CASEDADYNEQFF. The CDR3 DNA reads TGTGCCAGCGAGGATGCCGACTACAATGAGCAGTTCTTC.